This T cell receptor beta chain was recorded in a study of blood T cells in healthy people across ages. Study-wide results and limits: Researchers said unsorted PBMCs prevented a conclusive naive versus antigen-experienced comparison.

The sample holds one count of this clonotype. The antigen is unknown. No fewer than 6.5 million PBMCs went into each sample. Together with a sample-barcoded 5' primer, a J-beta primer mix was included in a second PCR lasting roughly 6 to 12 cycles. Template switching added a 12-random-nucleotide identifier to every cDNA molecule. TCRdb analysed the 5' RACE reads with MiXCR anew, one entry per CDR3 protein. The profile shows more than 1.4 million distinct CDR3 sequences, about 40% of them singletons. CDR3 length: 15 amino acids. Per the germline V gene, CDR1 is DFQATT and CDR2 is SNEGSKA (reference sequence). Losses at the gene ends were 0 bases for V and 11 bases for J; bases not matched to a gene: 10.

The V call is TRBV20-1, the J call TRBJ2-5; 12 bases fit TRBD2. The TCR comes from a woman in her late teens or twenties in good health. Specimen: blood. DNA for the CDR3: TGCAGTGCTAGAGATCCAGGACTAGCGGGAAAGGGGCAGTACTTC. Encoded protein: CSARDPGLAGKGQYF.